The 18 T cell receptor beta chains reported below all come from one sample, sequenced in a study of blood T cell repertoires in COVID-19. The assay was immunoSEQ multiplex PCR, and TCRdb's table has in-frame clones only and misses some. In the table there are some 320,000 clones, about 87% of which are singletons. The sequenced material came from peripheral blood. The receptors here all came from a woman in her forties or fifties who had recovered from COVID-19.

This sequence joins TRBV19 and TRBJ1-1; D call uncertain. CDR1 and CDR2 (germline): LNHDA, SQIVND (reference sequence). The V end lost 5 bases, the J end lost 2 bases, and 9 bases lay between the germline ends. CDR3 length: 13 amino acids. In DNA form, the CDR3 reads TGTGCCAGTAGTTTCCAGCGAAACACTGAAGCTTTCTTT. Translating it yields CASSFQRNTEAFF.

The chain joins TRBV29-1 to TRBJ1-2; D is perhaps TRBD1 (6 bases). The CDR3 is 13 residues long. Per the germline V gene, CDR1 is SQVTM and CDR2 is ANQGSEA. V was shortened by 3 bases and J by 8 bases, with 16 bases between the two germline ends. CDR3 in DNA: TGCAGCGTTGACGTTAGGCAGGGGTACGGCTACACCTTC. It yields the protein CSVDVRQGYGYTF.

V and J are TRBV30 and TRBJ2-2; D is perhaps TRBD1 (5 bases). The CDR3 runs to 13 residues. The V end was cut by 0 bases, the J end by 6 bases, with 8 bases between. The germline V gene has CDR1 GTSNPN and CDR2 SVGIG (reference sequence). The DNA for the CDR3 is TGTGCCTGGAGTGTACCAGGGTCCGGGGAGCTGTTTTTT. Protein: CAWSVPGSGELFF.

Details on this clone: One end of the junction fails to match germline, which may point to a read error. J is TRBJ2-2 and V is TRBV19; D remains unclear. Per germline, CDR1 LNHDA and CDR2 SQIVND (reference sequence). The length of the CDR3 is 12 residues. The CDR3 sequence is CASSAVTRELFF. The CDR3 DNA follows: TGTGCCTCTAGTGCGGTCACCCGGGAGCTGTTTTTT.

The J gene is TRBJ1-1, the V gene TRBV9; no reliable D call. Trimming stripped 4 bases from V and 1 base from J, with 14 bases between. The germline V gene encodes CDR1 SGDLS and CDR2 YYNGEE. The CDR3 spans 15 residues. The CDR3, as DNA: TGTGCCAGCAGCCCACGTTTGGTGGCGAACACTGAAGCTTTCTTT. Protein: CASSPRLVANTEAFF.

In DNA, the CDR3 is TGTGCCAGCAGCGTAGGAGATCGGGGGGTAAATAATTCACCCCTCCACTTT. Encoded protein: CASSVGDRGVNNSPLHF. J is TRBJ1-6 and V is TRBV9; possible D gene TRBD1, 5 bases. The CDR3 is made up of 17 amino acids. Germline values: CDR1 SGDLS, CDR2 YYNGEE. Trimming took off 0 bases at V and 5 bases at J, with 15 bases between the two ends.

The genes are TRBV19 and TRBJ2-7; D remains ambiguous. The CDR3 runs 14 residues. Germline CDR1 and CDR2: LNHDA and SQIVND (reference sequence). The V end was cut by 1 base, the J end by 0 bases, with 7 bases between. The CDR3 spells CASSIVGISYEQYF. As DNA, the CDR3 is TGTGCCAGTAGTATAGTTGGCATCTCCTACGAGCAGTACTTC.

The rearrangement joins TRBV24-1 to TRBJ1-2; tentative D call: TRBD1 (5 bases). Germline V gives CDR1 KGHDR, CDR2 SFDVKD. The CDR3 totals 16 residues. Trimming stripped 4 bases from V and 6 bases from J, with 20 bases between. The CDR3 bases are TGTGCCACCAGTGACGCCGAATCAGGACAAGTTAATGGCTACACCTTC. Translating it yields CATSDAESGQVNGYTF.

The chain employs TRBV7-6 and TRBJ2-2; possibly TRBD2 for D (7 bases). This CDR3 is 17 amino acids long. The V end was cut by 6 bases, the J end by 6 bases, with 23 bases between. Germline CDR1 reads SGHVS; CDR2 reads FNYEAQ. The CDR3 coding sequence is TGTGCCAGCAGACCCCAGGGCCGCAGGGAGGGGGCCGGGGAGCTGTTTTTT. It is translated as CASRPQGRREGAGELFF.

This CDR3 reads CAISGIGTATEAFF. CDR3 DNA sequence: TGTGCCATCAGTGGAATCGGGACAGCCACTGAAGCTTTCTTT. The rearrangement links TRBV10-3 to TRBJ1-1, with TRBD1 matching over 7 bases. This CDR3 region has 14 residues. V trimming: 4 bases; J trimming: 4 bases; junction bases outside the gene matches: 6. Germline CDR1 and CDR2: ENHRY and SYGVKD.

This rearrangement joins TRBV7-8 to TRBJ2-3; 8 bases line up with TRBD2. CDR3 length equals 18 residues. V lost 5 bases to trimming and J lost 6 bases; unmatched junction nucleotides: 19. Germline V gives CDR1 SGHVS, CDR2 FQNEAQ. The CDR3 loop reads CASSPPLLEAGGVDTQYF. The CDR3 coding sequence is TGTGCCAGCAGCCCGCCCCTACTTGAGGCGGGGGGCGTGGATACGCAGTATTTT.

Note on this clone: The sample holds other DNA sequences that translate to the same CDR3. The genes are TRBV7-9 and TRBJ1-1; possible D gene TRBD1, 5 bases. Germline V lookup: CDR1 SEHNR, CDR2 FQNEAQ (reference sequence). The CDR3 covers 13 residues. V dropped 3 bases and J dropped 0 bases, with 5 bases sitting between them. In nucleotides, the CDR3 is TGTGCCAGCAGCTTGGACATGAACACTGAAGCTTTCTTT. It translates to CASSLDMNTEAFF.

The rearrangement uses TRBV9 and TRBJ2-2; D gene uncertain. The CDR3 runs 13 residues. V lost 4 bases and J lost 6, with 10 bases in between. Per the germline V gene, CDR1 is SGDLS and CDR2 is YYNGEE. The CDR3 region is CASSPGASGELFF. CDR3 DNA sequence: TGTGCCAGCAGCCCTGGAGCGTCCGGGGAGCTGTTTTTT.

The DNA for the CDR3 is TGTGCCAGCAGCGTCTGGGCCCAGCGGGGGCCGCTCAGCTCCTACAATGAGCAGTTCTTC. As protein: CASSVWAQRGPLSSYNEQFF. The rearrangement uses TRBV2 and TRBJ2-1; 8 bases are shared with TRBD2. Trimming cost V 6 bases and J 0 bases; bases outside gene matches: 19. CDR3 length: 20 amino acids. From germline, CDR1 is SNHLY and CDR2 FYNNEI.

The chain is built from TRBV5-1 and TRBJ2-7; D may be TRBD1 (6 bases). V lost 4 bases to trimming and J lost 3 bases, with 11 bases between them. Per germline, CDR1 SGHRS and CDR2 YFSETQ. This CDR3 is 13 amino acids long. The CDR3 DNA sequence: TGCGCCAGCAGCGCCTTAGGGGGCTACGAGCAGTACTTC. As protein: CASSALGGYEQYF.

This sequence joins TRBV6-1 and TRBJ2-7; 7 bases agree with TRBD2. Germline V gene lookup returns CDR1 MNHNS and CDR2 SASEGT. J lost 2 bases, V lost 2 bases, and 9 bases had no gene match. The CDR3 has 16 amino acids. The CDR3 DNA follows: TGTGCCAGCAGTGAATTGCGGGGGTTAAGAACCTACGAGCAGTACTTC. Its translation: CASSELRGLRTYEQYF.

This rearrangement joins TRBV20-1 to TRBJ2-4, with 7 bases identical to TRBD1. Germline V gives CDR1 DFQATT, CDR2 SNEGSKA (reference sequence). This CDR3 region has 14 residues. With V trimmed by 3 bases and J by 3 bases, 5 bases remained unmatched. The CDR3 region has the DNA TGCAGTGCTAGTTACAGGGGACGCAAAAACATTCAGTACTTC. This sequence encodes CSASYRGRKNIQYF.

This chain connects TRBV6-5 to TRBJ1-5, with D perhaps TRBD1 (5 bases). Germline V gene sequence: CDR1 MNHEY, CDR2 SVGAGI. V dropped 2 bases and J dropped 6 bases, with 11 bases sitting between them. CDR3 length: 14 amino acids. CDR3 residues: CASSYGQGSQPQHF. For the CDR3, the DNA is TGTGCCAGCAGTTACGGGCAGGGAAGTCAGCCCCAGCATTTT.